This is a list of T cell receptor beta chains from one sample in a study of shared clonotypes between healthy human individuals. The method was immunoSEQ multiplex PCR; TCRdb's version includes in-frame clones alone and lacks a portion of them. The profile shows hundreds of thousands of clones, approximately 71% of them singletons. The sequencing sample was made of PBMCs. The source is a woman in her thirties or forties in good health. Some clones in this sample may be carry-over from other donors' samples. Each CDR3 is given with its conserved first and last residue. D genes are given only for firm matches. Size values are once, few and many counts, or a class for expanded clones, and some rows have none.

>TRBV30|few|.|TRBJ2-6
CAWQRTGRPIFSGANVLTF
TGTGCCTGGCAACGAACAGGGCGTCCAATATTTTCTGGGGCCAACGTCCTGACTTTC
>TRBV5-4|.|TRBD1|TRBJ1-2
CASSPPGTGGGYTF
TGTGCCAGCAGCCCTCCCGGGACAGGGGGTGGCTACACCTTC
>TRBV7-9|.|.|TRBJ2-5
CASSTPLSAQETQYF
TGTGCCAGCAGCACCCCCCTTAGCGCCCAAGAGACCCAGTACTTC
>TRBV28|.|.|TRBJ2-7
CASSLSGSHEQYF
TGTGCCAGCAGTTTAAGTGGGAGCCACGAGCAGTACTTC
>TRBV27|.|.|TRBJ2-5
CASSLSGFAETQYF
TGTGCCAGCAGTTTATCTGGGTTCGCCGAGACCCAGTACTTC
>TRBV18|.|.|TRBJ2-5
CASSERGTQYF
TGTGCCAGCTCCGAAAGAGGGACCCAGTACTTC
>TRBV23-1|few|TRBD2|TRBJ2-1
CASSHHGRAVVLYEQFF
TGCGCCAGCAGTCACCACGGGAGGGCCGTTGTTTTATATGAGCAGTTCTTC
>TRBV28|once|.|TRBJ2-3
CASSPRLGFSTDTQYF
TGTGCCAGCAGCCCGAGATTGGGTTTTAGCACAGATACGCAGTATTTT
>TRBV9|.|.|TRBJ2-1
CASSPEGQPYNEQFF
TGTGCCAGCAGCCCTGAAGGACAGCCTTACAATGAGCAGTTCTTC
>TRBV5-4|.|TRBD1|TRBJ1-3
CASSDHRGSGNTIYF
TGTGCCAGCAGCGACCACAGGGGCTCTGGAAACACCATATATTTT
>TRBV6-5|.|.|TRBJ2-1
CASSYSGGSWFF
TGTGCCAGCAGTTACTCAGGGGGATCTTGGTTCTTC
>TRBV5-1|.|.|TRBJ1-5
CASSLVGGGDQPQHF
TGCGCCAGCAGCTTGGTTGGGGGAGGCGATCAGCCCCAGCATTTT
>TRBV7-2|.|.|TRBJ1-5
CASSLWAHSNQPQHF
TGTGCCAGCAGCTTATGGGCACATAGCAATCAGCCCCAGCATTTT
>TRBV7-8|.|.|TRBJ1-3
CASSLPSAGNTIYF
TGTGCCAGCAGCTTACCGTCTGCGGGAAACACCATATATTTT
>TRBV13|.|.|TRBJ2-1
CASSLVPTNNEQFF
TGTGCCAGCAGCTTAGTGCCTACAAACAATGAGCAGTTCTTC
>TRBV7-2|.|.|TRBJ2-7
CASSLRDYEQYF
TGTGCCAGCAGCCTCAGGGACTACGAGCAGTACTTC
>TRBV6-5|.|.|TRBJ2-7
CASSPPRADLF
TGTGCCAGCAGTCCCCCGCGCGCCGATCTTTTC
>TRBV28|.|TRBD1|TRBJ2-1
CASKMDRFSYNEQFF
TGTGCCAGCAAAATGGACAGGTTTTCCTACAATGAGCAGTTCTTC
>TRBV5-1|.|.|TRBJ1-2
CASSSKLGDGANYGYTF
TGCGCCAGCAGCTCCAAGCTAGGGGACGGAGCTAACTATGGCTACACCTTC
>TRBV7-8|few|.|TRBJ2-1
CASSWRAGPYNEQFF
TGTGCCAGCAGCTGGAGGGCGGGTCCCTACAATGAGCAGTTCTTC
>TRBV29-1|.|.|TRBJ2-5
CSARTGGETQYF
TGCAGCGCGAGAACTGGTGGAGAGACCCAGTACTTC
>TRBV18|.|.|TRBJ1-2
CASSPGERRGYTF
TGTGCCAGCTCACCCGGGGAGCGCCGGGGCTACACCTTC
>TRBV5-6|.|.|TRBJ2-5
CASSSTSGGRETQYF
TGTGCCAGCAGCTCCACTAGTGGGGGACGAGAGACCCAGTACTTC
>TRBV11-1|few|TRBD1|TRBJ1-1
CASSWEGQKNTEAFF
TGTGCCAGCAGCTGGGAGGGACAGAAAAACACTGAAGCTTTCTTT
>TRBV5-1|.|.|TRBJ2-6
CASSPRQGSGANVLTF
TGCGCCAGCAGCCCAAGGCAGGGCTCTGGGGCCAACGTCCTGACTTTC
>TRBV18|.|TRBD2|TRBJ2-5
CASSRSVLAGFSRGQETQYF
TGTGCCAGCTCACGCTCCGTTCTAGCGGGCTTTTCTAGGGGCCAAGAGACCCAGTACTTC
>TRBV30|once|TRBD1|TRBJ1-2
CAWSKTGGDYYGYTF
TGTGCCTGGAGCAAGACAGGGGGCGATTACTATGGCTACACCTTC
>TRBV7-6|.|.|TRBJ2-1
CASSSAYGEQFF
TGTGCCAGCAGCTCAGCCTACGGCGAGCAGTTCTTC
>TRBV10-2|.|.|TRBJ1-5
CASSESSGNNQPQHF
TGCGCCAGCAGTGAGTCATCAGGGAACAATCAGCCCCAGCATTTT